What follows describes a single T cell receptor (beta chain). Its antigen remains unidentified. PCR involved 60 Vbeta and 13 Jbeta primers. Measured with immunoSEQ multiplex PCR; TCRdb has only the in-frame clones, and not every one. The sample yields 85,000 to 100,000 clones, around 86% seen once. This record belongs to a study of cytomegalovirus exposure and HLA in healthy donors. Study overall: The Caucasian-associated ancestry cluster contained more than 75% of the approximately 410 genotyped donors.

Study results and limitations: Within an earlier analysis, most TCR beta V segments proved productive either about 87% or about 30% of the time.

V was trimmed by 3 bases and J by 5 bases, leaving 11 bases between them. This CDR3 has 13 amino acids. Per germline, CDR1 SGDLS and CDR2 YYNGEE. The chain carries TRBV9 and TRBJ1-2; D is perhaps TRBD1 (5 bases). The receptor comes from a female donor in good health and CMV-seropositive. Source material: PBMCs. The CDR3, as DNA: TGTGCCAGCAGCGCGATAGCAGGGTATGGCTACACCTTC. Residues: CASSAIAGYGYTF.